Each of the 6 T cell receptor beta chains below was sequenced from the same sample in a study of cytomegalovirus exposure and HLA in healthy donors. PCR used 60 Vbeta primers and 13 Jbeta primers. The protocol was immunoSEQ multiplex PCR, while the TCRdb copy is restricted to in-frame clones and leaves out a portion. Here the sample spans about 200,000 clones, 60% to 85% being singletons. Sequenced: PBMCs. The receptors derive from a man in his forties in good health and CMV-seronegative.

The rearrangement joins TRBV18 to TRBJ2-7; 10 bases are a match to TRBD1. Germline CDR1 KGHSH, CDR2 LQKENI. This CDR3 contains 16 residues. The junction had 10 bases not matched to a gene; V was cut back by 5 bases and J by 3 bases. DNA for the CDR3: TGTGCCAGCTCATTCACCGGGACAGGGGCAATCTACGAGCAGTACTTC. Its translation is CASSFTGTGAIYEQYF.

The chain links TRBV7-2 to TRBJ2-2; D is perhaps TRBD1 (6 bases). There are 14 residues in the CDR3. Trimming removed 4 bases at V and 1 base at J, with 7 bases between. CDR1 SGHTA and CDR2 FQGNSA come from the germline V gene. As DNA, the CDR3 is TGTGCCAGCAGCTCACAGGGGAACACCGGGGAGCTGTTTTTT. Amino acids: CASSSQGNTGELFF. Filled out from reference TRBV7-2 and TRBJ2-2, the complete variable domain reads GAGVSQSPSNKVTEKGKDVELRCDPISGHTALYWYRQSLGQGLEFLIYFQGNSAPDKSGLPSDRFSAERTGGSVSTLTIQRTQQEDSAVYLCASSSQGNTGELFFGEGSRLTVL.

Only one count was recorded for this clone. This chain joins TRBV4-1 and TRBJ1-5; D remains ambiguous. V was cut by 0 bases and J by 5 bases, with 8 bases left in between. Germline V lookup: CDR1 MGHRA, CDR2 YSYEKL. This CDR3 has 14 residues. In nucleotides, the CDR3 is TGCGCCAGCAGCCAAGATGGGAGTTATCAGCCCCAGCATTTT. Protein product: CASSQDGSYQPQHF.

This chain connects TRBV28 to TRBJ2-7; D may be TRBD1 (5 bases). Germline V CDR1 and CDR2: MDHEN, SYDVKM. The V gene lost 5 bases and the J gene lost 3 bases, with 11 bases spanning the gap. The CDR3 is 13 amino acids. The CDR3 reads CASSEDSFYEQYF. DNA of the CDR3: TGTGCCAGCAGTGAAGACAGTTTCTACGAGCAGTACTTC.

The DNA of the CDR3 is TGCGCCAGCAGCTTCCAGGGGGGCTATGGCTACACCTTC. This translates into CASSFQGGYGYTF. The rearrangement uses TRBV5-1 and TRBJ1-2; 7 nucleotides match TRBD1. Germline V lookup: CDR1 SGHRS, CDR2 YFSETQ. The CDR3 totals 13 residues. Trimming took 2 bases from V and 4 from J; bases not matched to a gene: 2.

V usage is TRBV4-3 and J usage is TRBJ2-7, with no clear D. V was cut by 4 bases and J by 7 bases, with 14 bases left in between. This CDR3 has 13 residues. Per germline, CDR1 LGHNA and CDR2 YSLEER. The DNA for the CDR3 is TGCGCCAGCAGCCCGAGCGACGTGCGTGAGCAGTACTTC. It is translated as CASSPSDVREQYF.